This T cell receptor (beta chain) was identified during a study of PD-L1 blockade in urothelial cancer. Study context: Patients' prior chemotherapy regimens numbered 0 to 3.

Some clones are missing from TCRdb's copy, which holds only in-frame ones; the method was immunoSEQ multiplex PCR. The sample consists of fewer than 90,000 clones, approximately 89% of them appearing once. Described time point: peripheral blood 6 weeks after treatment start. Patients' urothelial carcinoma was locally advanced or metastatic. Trimming removed 4 bases from V and 9 bases from J; junction bases left unmatched: 5. The CDR3 has 12 residues. From germline, CDR1 is SGHTA and CDR2 FQGNSA. The V call is TRBV7-2, the J call TRBJ1-2, with TRBD1 matching 7 bases. The sample in question was PBMCs, obtained around atezolizumab (anti-PD-L1) treatment. This receptor was identified in a woman of 80 years or more with urothelial cancer. The DNA of the CDR3 is TGTGCCAGCAGCTACCAGGGGGTTCGCTACACCTTC. Its protein is CASSYQGVRYTF.